What follows are 9 T cell receptor beta chains derived from one specimen sequenced in a study of OX40 agonist ivuxolimab in advanced cancers. Sequencing was performed with immunoSEQ multiplex PCR; in TCRdb, only in-frame clones are kept and a portion is missing. The table has more than 70,000 clones, more than 70% seen once. Sample: CD4+ or CD8+ T cells sorted from blood, taken in a trial of the OX40 agonist ivuxolimab. These receptors were obtained from an adult with an advanced solid tumor such as melanoma, head and neck, liver or kidney cancer.

The chain uses TRBV7-2 and TRBJ2-2; D possibly corresponds to TRBD2 (5 bases). This CDR3 has 19 residues. Germline V gene data show CDR1 as SGHTA and CDR2 as FQGNSA. The ends were cut back, 0 bases at V and 3 bases at J, with 20 bases in the middle. CDR3 DNA sequence: TGTGCCAGCAGCTTAGCCCCGGGGTTCAGAGGCAGCTACACCGGGGAGCTGTTTTTT. Amino acids: CASSLAPGFRGSYTGELFF.

The chain uses TRBV6-1 and TRBJ2-3, with TRBD1 matching over 9 bases. The CDR3 is made up of 11 amino acids. Germline V gives CDR1 MNHNS, CDR2 SASEGT. V trimming: 10 bases; J trimming: 6 bases; junction bases outside the gene matches: 2. In nucleotides, the CDR3 is TGTGCCACGACAGGGGGGGATACGCAGTATTTT. This sequence encodes CATTGGDTQYF.

The V and J genes are TRBV27 and TRBJ1-2; tentatively, D is TRBD1 (5 bases). Per the germline V gene, CDR1 is MNHEY and CDR2 is SMNVEV (reference sequence). CDR3 size: 16 residues. Trimming removed 1 base from V and 2 bases from J, with 14 bases in between. CDR3 in DNA: TGTGCCAGCAGTTTATATGGGGCCAATATGAACTATGGCTACACCTTC. This translates into CASSLYGANMNYGYTF.

V usage is TRBV10-1 and J usage is TRBJ2-7; TRBD2 matches 7 bases. CDR3 length equals 16 residues. The V and J ends lost 1 base and 3 bases, in that order; junction bases with no gene match: 9. The germline gives CDR1 WNHNN, CDR2 SYGVQD (reference sequence). As DNA, the CDR3 is TGCGCCAGCAGTGAGTTTAGCTCCGGGAGGCTCTACGAGCAGTACTTC. Encoded protein: CASSEFSSGRLYEQYF.

This chain links TRBV11-2 with TRBJ2-5, with D possibly being TRBD2 (7 bases). The CDR3 extends over 15 amino acids. CDR1 is SGHAT, CDR2 FQNNGV, per germline. V dropped 5 bases and J dropped 2 bases, with 15 bases sitting between them. CDR3: CASSTGGLPQETQYF. For the CDR3, the DNA is TGTGCCAGCAGCACCGGGGGGCTACCGCAAGAGACCCAGTACTTC. The full variable domain, its missing parts supplied by reference TRBV11-2 and TRBJ2-5, is EAGVAQSPRYKIIEKRQSVAFWCNPISGHATLYWYQQILGQGPKLLIQFQNNGVVDDSQLPKDRFSAERLKGVDSTLKIQPAKLEDSAVYLCASSTGGLPQETQYFGPGTRLLVL.

J is TRBJ1-1 and V is TRBV15; the match to TRBD1 covers 9 bases. Germline V gene sequence: CDR1 LNHNV, CDR2 YYDKDF (reference sequence). The CDR3 consists of 14 residues. Trimming removed 3 bases from V and 1 base from J; junction bases left unmatched: 0. CDR3 sequence: CATSRGQGNTEAFF. The CDR3 DNA reads TGTGCCACCAGCAGGGGACAGGGGAACACTGAAGCTTTCTTT. Full variable domain (rest looked up from reference TRBV15 and TRBJ1-1): DAMVIQNPRYQVTQFGKPVTLSCSQTLNHNVMYWYQQKSSQAPKLLFHYYDKDFNNEADTPDNFQSRRPNTSFCFLDIRSPGLGDTAMYLCATSRGQGNTEAFFGQGTRLTVV.

V gene TRBV28 combines with J gene TRBJ2-3; D tentatively reads TRBD1 or TRBD2 (6 bases each). The length of the CDR3 is 14 residues. V lost 7 bases and J 0 bases, leaving 11 bases between the germline ends. CDR1 is MDHEN, CDR2 SYDVKM, per germline. The DNA of the CDR3 is TGTGCCAGCATGGGGGGCCTAAGCACAGATACGCAGTATTTT. Its protein product is CASMGGLSTDTQYF.

The chain joins TRBV15 to TRBJ2-5; D may be TRBD1 (6 bases). V was clipped by 0 bases and J by 0 bases, with 11 bases between them. The V gene's germline CDR1 is LNHNV and CDR2 YYDKDF (reference sequence). This CDR3 has 16 amino acids. CDR3 protein: CATSREYRAYQETQYF. Written as DNA, the CDR3 is TGTGCCACCAGCAGAGAATACAGGGCCTACCAAGAGACCCAGTACTTC.

CDR3 protein: CASTLLMGPVYEQYF. CDR3 sequence (DNA): TGTGCCAGCACCCTCCTAATGGGACCGGTCTACGAGCAGTACTTC. This chain connects TRBV28 to TRBJ2-7; D could derive from TRBD1 or TRBD2 (5 bases each). From germline, CDR1 is MDHEN and CDR2 SYDVKM. The V and J ends lost 7 bases and 3 bases respectively, with 19 bases between them. The CDR3 has 15 residues.